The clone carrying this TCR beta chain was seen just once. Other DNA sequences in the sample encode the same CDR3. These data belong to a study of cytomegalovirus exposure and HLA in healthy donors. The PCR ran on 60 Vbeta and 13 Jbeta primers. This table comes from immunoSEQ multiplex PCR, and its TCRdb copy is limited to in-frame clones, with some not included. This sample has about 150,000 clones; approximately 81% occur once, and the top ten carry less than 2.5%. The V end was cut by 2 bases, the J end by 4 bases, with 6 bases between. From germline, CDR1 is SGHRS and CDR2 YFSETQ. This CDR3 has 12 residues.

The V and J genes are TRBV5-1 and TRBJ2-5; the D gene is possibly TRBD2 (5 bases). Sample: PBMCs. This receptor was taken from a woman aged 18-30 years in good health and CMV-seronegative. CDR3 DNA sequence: TGCGCCAGCAGCTTCGGAGGAGAGACCCAGTACTTC. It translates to CASSFGGETQYF.